This passage covers 30 T cell receptor beta chains from one sample sequenced in a study of identical twins. TCRdb re-called the 5' RACE reads through MiXCR, storing one row per CDR3 protein. The sample holds approximately 220,000 distinct CDR3 sequences, around 6.9% seen once. The same data also contributed to another study, on yellow fever vaccine responses in identical twins.

The sample taken for sequencing was memory (CD45RO+) T cells sorted from blood. The receptor set was obtained from a woman in her late teens or twenties in good health.

This clonotype was observed a handful of times. The V and J genes are TRBV9 and TRBJ1-4; 11 bases are a match to TRBD1. V lost 3 bases and J lost 8; bases outside the gene matches: 6. CDR3 size: 15 residues. Germline loops: CDR1 SGDLS, CDR2 YYNGEE. DNA for the CDR3: TGTGCCAGCAGCGCCTTGGGACAGGGGGGCGAAAAACTGTTTTTT. Translating it yields CASSALGQGGEKLFF.

DNA of the CDR3: TGCGCCAGCAGCTTGACAGGCTTTAGCTCCTACGAGCAGTACTTC. It is translated as CASSLTGFSSYEQYF. The chain employs TRBV5-1 and TRBJ2-7; possibly TRBD1 for D (5 bases). Germline-derived CDR1 and CDR2 are SGHRS and YFSETQ. V was pared by 1 base and J by 0 bases, with 11 bases between. The CDR3 runs 15 residues.

In this sample, this clonotype turned up many times. CDR3: CASSTGQISTDTQYF. The CDR3 bases are TGCGCCAGCAGCACAGGACAGATTAGCACAGATACGCAGTATTTT. V gene TRBV5-1 combines with J gene TRBJ2-3, with a weak D call TRBD1 (6 bases). From germline, CDR1 is SGHRS and CDR2 YFSETQ. The length of the CDR3 is 15 residues. Trimming pared 4 bases from V and 0 bases from J, leaving 12 bases between.

This clonotype was seen repeatedly, ten times or more. In DNA, the CDR3 is TGTGCCAGCAGCCCGACCGGGGAGCTGTTTTTT. This gives the protein CASSPTGELFF. The chain is built from TRBV7-9 and TRBJ2-2; no clear D. Looked up from germline, CDR1 is SEHNR and CDR2 is FQNEAQ (reference sequence). CDR3 length: 11 amino acids. Trimming shortened V by 5 bases and J by 5 bases, and 3 bases separated the two germline ends.

This sequence joins TRBV7-9 and TRBJ2-1; 11 bases match TRBD2. This CDR3 region has 16 residues. The germline gives CDR1 SEHNR, CDR2 FQNEAQ (reference sequence). The ends lost 0 bases at V and 8 bases at J; junction bases unmatched: 6. DNA for the CDR3: TGTGCCAGCAGCTTAGCCGTAGCGGGAGGGTATGATGAGCAGTTCTTC. Residues: CASSLAVAGGYDEQFF. Variable domain in full (rest from reference TRBV7-9 and TRBJ2-1): DTGVSQNPRHKITKRGQNVTFRCDPISEHNRLYWYRQTLGQGPEFLTYFQNEAQLEKSRLLSDRFSAERPKGSFSTLEIQRTEQGDSAMYLCASSLAVAGGYDEQFFGPGTRLTVL.

This chain uses TRBV20-1 with TRBJ2-7; TRBD2 aligns across 8 bases. Germline V lookup: CDR1 DFQATT, CDR2 SNEGSKA (reference sequence). Germline trimming cut 5 bases from V and 4 bases from J; bases unmatched to any gene: 13. The CDR3 totals 15 residues. In nucleotides, the CDR3 is TGCAGTGCTGGCGAGGGCTTCGCGGGGGGATACGAGCAGTACTTC. Translated: CSAGEGFAGGYEQYF.

Ten or more counts support this clonotype. This chain links TRBV18 with TRBJ2-3, with 10 bases matching TRBD2. V gave up 2 bases and J gave up 2 bases; unmatched junction bases: 4. This CDR3 is 16 amino acids long. CDR1 and CDR2 (germline): KGHSH, LQKENI. As DNA, the CDR3 is TGTGCCAGCTCACCAACTAGCGGGACCCTCACAGATACGCAGTATTTT. Amino acid sequence: CASSPTSGTLTDTQYF.

The chain has TRBV5-1 and TRBJ2-1, with 9 bases matching TRBD2. The germline V gene has CDR1 SGHRS and CDR2 YFSETQ. V lost 4 bases and J lost 6; bases outside the gene matches: 8. This CDR3 is built from 15 residues. The CDR3 spells CASSRAGGGGNEQFF. As DNA, the CDR3 is TGCGCCAGCAGCCGAGCGGGGGGCGGCGGCAATGAGCAGTTCTTC.

Only a few counts were recorded for this clonotype. The chain carries TRBV6-5 and TRBJ1-6; D is uncertain. The CDR3 spans 18 residues. Germline CDR1 is MNHEY and CDR2 is SVGAGI. Trimming removed 0 bases from V and 0 bases from J, with 12 bases in between. CDR3 in DNA: TGTGCCAGCAGTTACTCTAGGCGGAAGAGCTCCTATAATTCACCCCTCCACTTT. The encoded protein is CASSYSRRKSSYNSPLHF.

The table lists this clonotype with a few counts. The chain employs TRBV6-1 and TRBJ2-1, with 7 bases aligning to TRBD2. Germline CDR1 and CDR2: MNHNS and SASEGT. The length of the CDR3 is 16 residues. V lost 6 bases to trimming and J lost 4 bases; unmatched junction nucleotides: 12. CDR3 sequence reads: CASRGTGGVNYNEQFF. The CDR3 DNA follows: TGTGCCAGCAGGGGAACTGGGGGGGTTAATTACAATGAGCAGTTCTTC.

This clonotype was seen at least ten times. The chain combines TRBV4-1 with TRBJ1-2, with 7 bases fitting TRBD1. The germline gives CDR1 MGHRA, CDR2 YSYEKL. The V and J ends lost 5 bases and 2 bases, in that order; junction bases with no gene match: 5. This CDR3 spans 14 amino acids. CDR3 nucleotides: TGCGCCAGCAGCACAGGACAGGCAAACTATGGCTACACCTTC. Protein product: CASSTGQANYGYTF.

This chain joins TRBV20-1 and TRBJ2-1; no definite D call. The CDR3 consists of 11 residues. Germline loops: CDR1 DFQATT, CDR2 SNEGSKA (reference sequence). Trimming shortened V by 5 bases and J by 8 bases, and 10 bases separated the two germline ends. CDR3: CSAEILDEQFF. The CDR3 DNA is TGCAGTGCTGAGATACTGGATGAGCAGTTCTTC.

This clonotype was found many times. The chain uses TRBV5-1 and TRBJ2-1, with D possibly being TRBD1 (6 bases). Germline CDR1 SGHRS, CDR2 YFSETQ. V lost 5 bases to trimming and J lost 1 base, with 10 bases between them. The CDR3 contains 14 residues. In DNA, the CDR3 is TGCGCCAGCAGAAATGACAGGTCCTACAATGAGCAGTTCTTC. Residues: CASRNDRSYNEQFF.

This clonotype was seen more than once but under ten times. The chain couples TRBV7-2 to TRBJ2-2; 9 nucleotides line up with TRBD2. Germline CDR1 is SGHTA and CDR2 is FQGNSA. The CDR3 spans 17 residues. V gave up 5 bases and J gave up 5 bases; unmatched junction bases: 12. Written as DNA, the CDR3 is TGTGCCAGCAGCCCCCTTGCGGGGGGGAGGTTGACCGGGGAGCTGTTTTTT. Protein product: CASSPLAGGRLTGELFF.

This clonotype was detected ten times or more. The chain links TRBV25-1 to TRBJ2-3; no clear D gene. This CDR3 region has 11 residues. Germline CDR1 reads MGHDK; CDR2 reads SYGVNS. Trimming stripped 4 bases from V and 6 bases from J, with 5 bases between. The CDR3 DNA is TGTGCCAGCAGTGTGAAGGATACGCAGTATTTT. Translation: CASSVKDTQYF.

This clonotype has at least ten counts. The CDR3 nucleotides are TGTGCCAGCAGCCGACAGACAGATACGCAGTATTTT. Translating it yields CASSRQTDTQYF. V usage is TRBV7-2 and J usage is TRBJ2-3; a weak D match, TRBD1 (5 bases). CDR1 is SGHTA, CDR2 FQGNSA, per germline. CDR3 length equals 12 residues. Trimming stripped 5 bases from V and 3 bases from J, with 6 bases between. The full variable domain, its missing parts supplied by reference TRBV7-2 and TRBJ2-3, is GAGVSQSPSNKVTEKGKDVELRCDPISGHTALYWYRQSLGQGLEFLIYFQGNSAPDKSGLPSDRFSAERTGGSVSTLTIQRTQQEDSAVYLCASSRQTDTQYFGPGTRLTVL.

The sample holds many counts of this clonotype. This chain connects TRBV6-1 to TRBJ2-1, with TRBD2 matching over 13 bases. CDR3 length: 17 residues. From germline, CDR1 is MNHNS and CDR2 SASEGT. V was clipped by 6 bases and J by 4 bases; unmatched bases: 9. CDR3 in amino acids: CASRRSGTSGTYNEQFF. In DNA, the CDR3 is TGTGCCAGCAGGAGGTCCGGGACTAGCGGGACTTACAATGAGCAGTTCTTC.

The chain uses TRBV18 and TRBJ2-5, with TRBD2 matching over 10 bases. Trimming at V came to 1 base and at J to 4 bases, leaving 6 bases not matched to a gene. There are 16 residues in the CDR3. CDR1 and CDR2 (germline): KGHSH, LQKENI. The CDR3 is CASSPLSSGSPETQYF. CDR3 DNA sequence: TGTGCCAGCTCACCACTCTCTAGCGGGAGTCCAGAGACCCAGTACTTC.

At least ten counts were recorded for this clonotype. The chain couples TRBV9 to TRBJ2-7; 8 bases agree with TRBD2. The V segment lost 0 bases and the J segment 5 bases; nucleotides outside the gene matches: 10. CDR1 is SGDLS, CDR2 YYNGEE, per germline. CDR3 length: 16 residues. CDR3 sequence (DNA): TGTGCCAGCAGCGTAGGTCTAGCGGGCGAGGGCAACGAGCAGTACTTC. Translation gives CASSVGLAGEGNEQYF.

This clonotype was observed a few times. The chain recombines TRBV6-2 or TRBV6-3 with TRBJ2-7; no definite D call. Trimming took off 6 bases at V and 3 bases at J, with 15 bases between the two ends. Germline values: CDR1 MNHEY, CDR2 SVGEGT. The CDR3 spans 14 residues. In DNA, the CDR3 is TGTGCCAGCAGCCCCTTAGGACCGATCTACGAGCAGTACTTC. Encoded protein: CASSPLGPIYEQYF.

The chain is built from TRBV27 and TRBJ1-5, with D perhaps TRBD1 (6 bases). CDR3 length: 16 residues. V was shortened by 1 base and J by 3 bases, with 13 bases between the two germline ends. Germline V gene sequence: CDR1 MNHEY, CDR2 SMNVEV (reference sequence). The CDR3 protein is CASSLYAGASNQPQHF. CDR3 in DNA: TGTGCCAGCAGTTTATACGCGGGGGCGTCCAATCAGCCCCAGCATTTT.

This clonotype was seen a few times. The chain is built from TRBV6-5 and TRBJ2-2; 9 bases agree with TRBD1. Per the germline V gene, CDR1 is MNHEY and CDR2 is SVGAGI. The CDR3 sequence is 15 residues long. After removal of 4 bases from V and 2 bases from J, the junction contained 2 bases not matched to a gene. The CDR3 nucleotides are TGTGCCAGCAGTTTGACAGGGGGTAACACCGGGGAGCTGTTTTTT. Amino acids: CASSLTGGNTGELFF.

This clonotype was found many times. The CDR3 coding sequence is TGCAGTGCTAGAAATCCTAGGAGCTCCTACGAGCAGTACTTC. Its protein is CSARNPRSSYEQYF. V and J are TRBV20-1 and TRBJ2-7; D remains ambiguous. Between the trimmed V and J ends, which lost 2 bases and 0 bases, there was a span of 11 bases. Germline CDR1 reads DFQATT; CDR2 reads SNEGSKA (reference sequence). The CDR3 runs to 14 residues.

The chain carries TRBV5-1 and TRBJ2-7; D possibly uses TRBD1 or TRBD2 (5 bases each). The V and J ends lost 4 bases and 3 bases respectively, with 11 bases between them. The CDR3 sequence is 13 residues long. Per the germline V gene, CDR1 is SGHRS and CDR2 is YFSETQ. DNA for the CDR3: TGCGCCAGCAGCCGGGACCAACGCTACGAGCAGTACTTC. Its translation: CASSRDQRYEQYF.

This clonotype was observed a few times. This rearrangement joins TRBV12-3 or TRBV12-4 to TRBJ2-1; D uncertain. CDR3 length equals 15 residues. V was trimmed by 7 bases and J by 5 bases, leaving 18 bases between them. The chain's CDR3 is CASTPAARTDNEQFF. CDR3 in DNA: TGTGCCAGCACCCCCGCGGCTAGAACCGACAATGAGCAGTTCTTC.

This clonotype was observed many times. This chain links TRBV7-9 with TRBJ1-1; possible D gene TRBD1, 5 bases. Germline V gene sequence: CDR1 SEHNR, CDR2 FQNEAQ (reference sequence). The CDR3 spans 13 residues. Trimming left V 10 bases short and J 0 bases short, with 12 bases between. In DNA, the CDR3 is TGTGCCATCCCGAAGGGGCTGAACACTGAAGCTTTCTTT. This translates into CAIPKGLNTEAFF.

This clonotype appeared a few times. The chain recombines TRBV12-3 or TRBV12-4 with TRBJ1-5; no clear D. The CDR3 has 18 amino acids. V gave up 2 bases and J gave up 4 bases, with 21 bases separating them. CDR3 nucleotide sequence: TGTGCCAGCAGTTTATGGATAAAAGGGTCTAGTGGAAATCAGCCCCAGCATTTT. Translating gives CASSLWIKGSSGNQPQHF.

This clonotype showed up many times. CDR3 amino acids: CASSGTNTGELFF. CDR3 nucleotides: TGTGCCAGCAGCGGGACTAACACCGGGGAGCTGTTTTTT. The J gene is TRBJ2-2, the V gene TRBV6-4; D is perhaps TRBD2 (6 bases). The CDR3 consists of 13 residues. CDR1 is MRHNA and CDR2 is SNTAGT in the germline V gene. V lost 6 bases and J 2 bases, leaving 7 bases between the germline ends.

This clonotype has a count of ten or more. The chain recombines TRBV4-2 with TRBJ2-1; 7 nucleotides match TRBD1. V dropped 4 bases and J dropped 6; count of bases not matched to a gene: 9. The germline V gene encodes CDR1 LGHNA and CDR2 YNFKEQ. The CDR3 is 15 residues long. The CDR3 spells CASSPTYRGANEQFF. CDR3 nucleotide sequence: TGTGCCAGCAGCCCTACCTACAGGGGCGCCAATGAGCAGTTCTTC.

This clonotype was recorded a few times. The chain couples TRBV5-1 to TRBJ2-2; 9 bases map to TRBD1. V was clipped by 4 bases and J by 3 bases; unmatched bases: 10. This CDR3 is built from 17 residues. Germline-derived CDR1 and CDR2 are SGHRS and YFSETQ. CDR3: CASSGASGTGYTGELFF. CDR3 in DNA: TGCGCCAGCAGCGGAGCGTCCGGGACAGGGTACACCGGGGAGCTGTTTTTT.